This T cell receptor (beta chain) stems from a study of blood T cell repertoires in COVID-19. Overall study: The United States, Italy and Spain provided the acute and convalescent COVID-19 samples. T cells, B-cell-depleted T cells, or PBMCs supplied cDNA or gDNA.

Germline V lookup: CDR1 SGHDN, CDR2 FVKESK. The ends lost 5 bases at V and 6 bases at J; junction bases unmatched: 10. This CDR3 contains 16 residues. As originally analysed: Amplification from reference gene primers served as the basis for estimated nucleated cell counts. Sequencing was performed with immunoSEQ multiplex PCR; in TCRdb, only in-frame clones are kept and a portion is missing. The V and J calls and clone size are taken from that table; D and trimming were inferred from the DNA. Seen here are 100,000 to 120,000 clones, 70% to 90% observed once, and the top ten hold less than 3.5%. V and J are TRBV14 and TRBJ1-5, with 10 bases matching TRBD1. The TCR sequence derives from a man aged 40-49 years with acute or convalescent COVID-19. The sequenced sample consisted of peripheral blood. CDR3 in DNA: TGTGCCAGCAGCTACCGGGACAGGGGACGACTTCAGCCCCAGCATTTT. It specifies CASSYRDRGRLQPQHF.